Presented here are 9 T cell receptor beta chains from one specimen sequenced in a study of cytomegalovirus exposure and HLA in healthy donors. The PCR ran on 60 Vbeta and 13 Jbeta primers. Sequencing was performed with immunoSEQ multiplex PCR; in TCRdb, only in-frame clones are kept and a portion is missing. This sample has about 160,000 clones, with 60% to 85% found just once. The sequenced material came from PBMCs. These receptors were collected from a woman in her twenties or thirties in good health and CMV-seronegative.

The J gene is TRBJ2-3, the V gene TRBV7-2; D remains unclear. Between the trimmed V and J ends, which lost 1 base and 3 bases, there was a span of 5 bases. CDR1 SGHTA and CDR2 FQGNSA come from the germline V gene. The CDR3 extends over 13 amino acids. As DNA, the CDR3 is TGTGCCAGCAGCTTAGTCGTGACAGATACGCAGTATTTT. Protein sequence: CASSLVVTDTQYF.

The V gene is TRBV19, the J gene TRBJ1-2; D possibly corresponds to TRBD1 (5 bases). The CDR3 is 13 residues long. CDR1 LNHDA and CDR2 SQIVND come from the germline V gene (reference sequence). V shed 3 bases and J shed 2 bases, with 7 bases lying between them. The CDR3 DNA reads TGTGCCAGTAGTATCCGGGGGAACTATGGCTACACCTTC. Its translation is CASSIRGNYGYTF.

The chain has TRBV5-1 and TRBJ2-3; 9 bases match TRBD1. Per the germline V gene, CDR1 is SGHRS and CDR2 is YFSETQ. The CDR3 runs 14 residues. V shed 3 bases, J shed 7 bases, and the junction held 6 bases outside the gene matches. This chain's CDR3 is CASSSGQGWNTQYF. CDR3 nucleotide sequence: TGCGCCAGCAGCTCCGGACAGGGGTGGAATACGCAGTATTTT.

The chain couples TRBV6-6 to TRBJ2-7, with 16 bases aligning to TRBD2. This CDR3 contains 16 residues. Looked up from germline, CDR1 is MNHNY and CDR2 is SVGAGI (reference sequence). V gave up 0 bases and J gave up 13 bases; unmatched junction bases: 9. CDR3 coding DNA: TGTGCCAGCAGTTACTCGACGGGGACTAGCGGGGGGGCCTTCTACTTC. Translating it yields CASSYSTGTSGGAFYF.

This clone was counted a single time. V usage is TRBV6-6 and J usage is TRBJ2-1, with 8 bases aligning to TRBD2. The J segment lost 2 bases and the V segment lost 6 bases, leaving 6 bases of the junction unmatched. The CDR3 consists of 15 residues. Germline V lookup: CDR1 MNHNY, CDR2 SVGAGI (reference sequence). CDR3 sequence (DNA): TGTGCCAGCAGGGAGGCGGGGGGCCCCTACAATGAGCAGTTCTTC. Encoded protein: CASREAGGPYNEQFF.

V gene TRBV28 combines with J gene TRBJ1-5; D is possibly TRBD1 (6 bases). Germline V gives CDR1 MDHEN, CDR2 SYDVKM. The CDR3 extends over 12 amino acids. V lost 8 bases, J lost 11 bases, and 16 bases lay in between. CDR3 sequence (DNA): TGTGCCAGCGGGACAACCGGTATGGCCCAGCATTTT. Translating it yields CASGTTGMAQHF. The full variable domain, its missing parts supplied by reference TRBV28 and TRBJ1-5, is DVKVTQSSRYLVKRTGEKVFLECVQDMDHENMFWYRQDPGLGLRLIYFSYDVKMKEKGDIPEGYSVSREKKERFSLILESASTNQTSMYLCASGTTGMAQHFGDGTRLSIL.

This clone has only one observation. The rearrangement links TRBV5-4 to TRBJ2-2, with 11 bases identical to TRBD2. V lost 0 bases, J lost 4 bases, and 8 bases stayed unmatched. The length of the CDR3 is 18 residues. CDR1 is SGHNT and CDR2 is YYREEE in the germline V gene (reference sequence). The CDR3 spells CASSLGTSGGPPTGELFF. CDR3 in DNA: TGTGCCAGCAGCTTGGGTACTAGCGGGGGACCTCCCACCGGGGAGCTGTTTTTT.

This clone showed up just once. The gene calls are TRBV5-1 and TRBJ2-5, with D unclear. Looked up from germline, CDR1 is SGHRS and CDR2 is YFSETQ. This CDR3 is 10 amino acids long. The ends were cut back, 5 bases at V and 5 bases at J, with 4 bases in the middle. CDR3 protein: CASSMETQYF. In DNA form, the CDR3 reads TGCGCCAGCAGTATGGAGACCCAGTACTTC.

Points on this clone: Within the sample, other DNA sequences also encode this same CDR3. This chain joins TRBV19 and TRBJ1-1; TRBD1 might be the D (6 bases). The CDR3 has 13 amino acids. Germline values: CDR1 LNHDA, CDR2 SQIVND (reference sequence). V gave up 2 bases and J gave up 3 bases, with 7 bases separating them. CDR3 nucleotide sequence: TGTGCCAGTAGTATAAAGGGGGACACTGAAGCTTTCTTT. Its protein is CASSIKGDTEAFF.